This T cell receptor beta chain was retrieved from a study of blood T cells in healthy people across ages. The study's findings and limits: Percentage of naive T cells showed a strong correlation with TCR beta diversity.

This clonotype occurred a few times. The antigen is unknown. For the second PCR, which ran for 7 to 11 cycles, a sample-barcoded 5' primer and a J-beta primer mix were used. Each cDNA molecule was tagged by a template-switch adaptor with 12 random nucleotides. TCRdb called the 5' RACE reads again in MiXCR, with one record for every CDR3 protein. The repertoire holds around 990,000 distinct CDR3 sequences, with under 30% as singletons. The CDR3 length is 14 residues. V was pared by 0 bases and J by 7 bases, with 12 bases between. CDR1 is DFQATT, CDR2 SNEGSKA, per germline (reference sequence). This sample also belongs to another study, concerning T cells of mothers and their children. In that study: A few healthy Caucasian mothers gave samples, and so did their six children.

Sequenced sample: blood. The receptor comes from a girl aged 2-10 years in good health. This rearrangement joins TRBV20-1 to TRBJ1-4; tentatively, D is TRBD1 (6 bases). The CDR3 DNA follows: TGCAGTGCTAGAGATGAGGGGGTTGGTGAAAAACTGTTTTTT. It is translated as CSARDEGVGEKLFF.